This T cell receptor beta chain was sequenced in a study of CD8 T cells in ankylosing spondylitis. Trimming pared 3 bases from V and 4 bases from J, leaving 9 bases between. The CDR3 is 13 residues long. One entry per CDR3 protein, called by TCRdb with MiXCR from the 5' RACE reads. Of approximately 100,000 distinct CDR3 sequences in the sample, 8% to 10% are singletons; the top ten hold 9.5% to 10%. This clonotype was counted ten times or more. The receptor was derived from a male donor with ankylosing spondylitis or in good health (not recorded which). Sequencing was done on a sample of blood, either unsorted or a sorted T cell fraction (not recorded which). The V call is TRBV12-3 or TRBV12-4, the J call TRBJ1-1; maybe TRBD1 (6 bases). The CDR3, as DNA: TGTGCCAGCAGTTTGGGGGGGCCCACTGAAGCTTTCTTT. It codes for CASSLGGPTEAFF.